This T cell receptor beta chain was sequenced for a study of blood T cells in healthy people across ages. V lost 3 bases and J lost 5, with 15 bases in between. The CDR3 length is 15 residues. CDR1 is MNHEY, CDR2 SVGEGT, per germline. With a J-beta primer mix and a sample-barcoded 5' primer, a second PCR ran about 7 to 12 cycles. TCRdb re-called the 5' RACE reads through MiXCR, storing one row per CDR3 protein. The table includes around 690,000 distinct CDR3 sequences, 45% to 65% detected once. The genes are TRBV6-2 or TRBV6-3 and TRBJ2-3, with a weak D call TRBD2 (5 bases). Material for sequencing was blood. The TCR comes from a man between 60 and 70 years old in good health. CDR3 DNA: TGTGCCAGCAGTTATTCCCTAGCCTGGGGAGATACGCAGTATTTT. Translated: CASSYSLAWGDTQYF.